This T cell receptor (delta chain) is drawn from a study of gamma-delta chains in newborns, infants, children. Whole-study context: Microbial exposure reportedly drives polyclonal innate γδ T cell expansion after birth.

The CDR3 length is 17 residues. The germline V gene encodes CDR1 GEAIGNYY and CDR2 EKD. A word on this clone: This DNA's translation differs at residue 15 from TCRdb's protein, which comes from a much larger clone; a read error is likely, and the protein shown is translated from the DNA.

TCRdb reprocessed the reads using CATT. Of some 4,000 delta-chain clones listed, approximately 2.8% are singletons. Sequenced sample: blood. The receptor was isolated from a child who was a newborn, infant or young child, either healthy, febrile or measles-vaccinated (not recorded which). The J gene is TRDJ3, the V gene TRDV2; 9 bases are a match to TRDD3. CDR3: CACDYWGSSWDTRQVFF. In DNA form, the CDR3 reads TGTGCCTGTGACTACTGGGGGAGCTCCTGGGACACCCGACAGGTGTTTTTC.